This T cell receptor beta chain was identified during a study of T cell clones after liver transplantation (dated by TCRdb to about 2019). Background on the whole study: Samples were obtained from ITN030ST, a randomized trial in which withdrawal of immunosuppression was attempted within 2 years of liver transplantation. After a pre-transplant mixed lymphocyte reaction, TCRbeta sequencing was used to pinpoint donor-reactive T cell clones, which were subsequently tracked in post-transplant blood. As an antigen-independent comparator for the donor-reactive sequences, third party-reactive TCRbeta sequences from pre-transplant MLRs were identified as well. Of the eight recipients, a few were HCV-positive, while the remaining recipients had been transplanted for non-autoimmune, non-viral indications. Until randomization at 12-24 months post-transplant, subjects were given standard immunosuppression, with no induction therapy. Tolerance was defined as complete immunosuppression withdrawal for at least one year with no rise in liver enzymes beyond twice the upper limit of normal. Blood samples were collected pre-transplant, pre-randomization before withdrawal, and post-randomization after either full withdrawal or failed withdrawal. The studied cohort comprised 8 liver transplant recipients, 3 classified as tolerant and 5 as non-tolerant. The full study reports these points: Because allograft tissue specimens were not available, migration of donor-reactive T cells into the graft, rather than deletion, may have occurred. Circulating donor-reactive CD4 TCRbeta sequences fell significantly post-transplant in 5 of 8 subjects, irrespective of tolerance or HCV status. Low numbers of available donor cells limited the measurable donor-reactive repertoire in a couple of subjects. When repertoire turnover was taken into account, detection of donor-reactive sequences was significantly reduced in 7 of 8 subjects for CD4 and in 8 of 8 subjects for CD8. Donor-reactive sequences declined more than third party-reactive ones, suggesting partial antigen-specific deletion unrelated to withdrawal success. The conclusions were preliminary, being limited by small, heterogeneous patient numbers and by non-standardized post-transplant time points.

Unstimulated PBMCs, after thawing, were stained for CD3, CD4 and CD8 and then FACS-sorted into CD3+CD4+ and CD3+CD8+ populations. Each of the 8 studied subjects was randomized to immunosuppression withdrawal. The Qiagen DNeasy Blood and Tissue Kit was used for genomic DNA isolation. A note on this clone: The clone's antigen remains unknown. No base-level quality is on record; no much larger clone is a single base apart.

Using immunoSEQ, frozen genomic DNA was subjected to high-throughput TCRbeta CDR3 sequencing, a process that included PCR amplification, mapping, bias correction and internal controls. In the authors' own workflow: Productive rearrangements were retained, and unique TCRbeta sequences were defined by the CDR3 nucleotide sequence together with the V and J gene. For a sequence to be called donor-reactive, it needed a frequency of at least 0.01% and at least 5-fold expansion in CFSE-low cells compared with unstimulated pre-transplant cells. Minimum frequency thresholds were set for each subject on the basis of the unstimulated sample with the lowest template count, so that a detection power of at least 90% was ensured. Jensen-Shannon divergence between the top 1000 TCRbeta sequences after and before transplant was used to measure repertoire turnover. Two-sided Fisher's exact tests were used to test for changes in the detection of donor-reactive sequences. Held by TCRdb, this immuneACCESS table contains in-frame sequences only and omits some clones. Under half of the omission traces to an unresolved V gene where checked; the cause of the rest is unknown. D and trimming come from the DNA, and the V and J calls and clone size come from that table. Counted in this sample were roughly 20,000 clones; roughly 92% of them appeared once. The ten largest make up 25% of the sample.

For this chain, trimming is 5 bases at the V end and 3 bases at the J end, and the number of junction bases without a gene match is 13. The CDR3 starts with the cysteine, ends with the phenylalanine, and has 18 residues. Only the CDR3 DNA stays, 54 bases, in frame from base 1. The germline V gene (reference sequence) provides CDR1 SEHNR and CDR2 FQNEAQ. This TCR came from a human patient who received a liver transplant. After a transplant, some T cells may have been passed on by the graft donor. Here the sequenced sample was CD8+ T cells from blood, taken approximately 26 months after liver transplant. The V and J genes are TRBV7-9 and TRBJ2-6; a stretch of 7 junction bases matches TRBD1. Here is the DNA: TGTGCCAGCAGCCCTCCGGGACAGACCACCATTGGGGCCAACGTCCTGACTTTC. This codes for CASSPPGQTTIGANVLTF. This CDR3, with the reference TRBV7-9 and TRBJ2-6 proteins standing in past its ends, gives the full variable domain DTGVSQNPRHKITKRGQNVTFRCDPISEHNRLYWYRQTLGQGPEFLTYFQNEAQLEKSRLLSDRFSAERPKGSFSTLEIQRTEQGDSAMYLCASSPPGQTTIGANVLTFGAGSRLTVL.